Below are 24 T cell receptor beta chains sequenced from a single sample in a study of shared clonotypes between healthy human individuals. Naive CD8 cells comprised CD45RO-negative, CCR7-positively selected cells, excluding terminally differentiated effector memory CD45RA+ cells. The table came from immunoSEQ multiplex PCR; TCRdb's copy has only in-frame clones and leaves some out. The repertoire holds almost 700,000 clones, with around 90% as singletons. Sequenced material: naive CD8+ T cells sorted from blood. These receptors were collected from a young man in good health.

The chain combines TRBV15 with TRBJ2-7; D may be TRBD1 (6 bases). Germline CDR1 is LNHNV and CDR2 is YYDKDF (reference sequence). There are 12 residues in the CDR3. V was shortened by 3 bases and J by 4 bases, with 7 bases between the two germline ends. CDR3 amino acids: CATSSTGYEQYF. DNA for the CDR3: TGTGCCACCAGCAGCACAGGGTACGAGCAGTACTTC.

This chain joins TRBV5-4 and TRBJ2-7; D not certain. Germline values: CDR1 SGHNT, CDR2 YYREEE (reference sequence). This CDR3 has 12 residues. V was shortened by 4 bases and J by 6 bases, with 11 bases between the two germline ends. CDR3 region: CASSPQPSEQYF. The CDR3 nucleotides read TGTGCCAGCAGCCCACAGCCCTCCGAGCAGTACTTC.

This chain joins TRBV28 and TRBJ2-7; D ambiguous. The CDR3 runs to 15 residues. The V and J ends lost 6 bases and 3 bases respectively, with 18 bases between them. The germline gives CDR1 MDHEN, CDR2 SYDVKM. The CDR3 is CASSPQFDTLYEQYF. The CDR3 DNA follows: TGTGCCAGCAGCCCCCAGTTCGACACACTCTACGAGCAGTACTTC.

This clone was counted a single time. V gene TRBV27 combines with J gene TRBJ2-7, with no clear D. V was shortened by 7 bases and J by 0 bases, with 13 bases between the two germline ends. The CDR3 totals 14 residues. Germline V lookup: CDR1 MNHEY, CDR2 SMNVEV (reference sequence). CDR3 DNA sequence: TGTGCCAGCAAAAGACTCTCAAACTCCTACGAGCAGTACTTC. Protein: CASKRLSNSYEQYF.

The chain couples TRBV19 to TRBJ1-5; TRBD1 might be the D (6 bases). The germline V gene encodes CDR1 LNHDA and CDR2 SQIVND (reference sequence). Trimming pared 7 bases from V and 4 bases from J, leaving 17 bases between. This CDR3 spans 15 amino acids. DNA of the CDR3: TGTGCCAGTAAGTTTGGCAGGGGATCAAATCAGCCCCAGCATTTT. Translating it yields CASKFGRGSNQPQHF. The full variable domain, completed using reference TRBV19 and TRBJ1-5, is DGGITQSPKYLFRKEGQNVTLSCEQNLNHDAMYWYRQDPGQGLRLIYYSQIVNDFQKGDIAEGYSVSREKKESFPLTVTSAQKNPTAFYLCASKFGRGSNQPQHFGDGTRLSIL.

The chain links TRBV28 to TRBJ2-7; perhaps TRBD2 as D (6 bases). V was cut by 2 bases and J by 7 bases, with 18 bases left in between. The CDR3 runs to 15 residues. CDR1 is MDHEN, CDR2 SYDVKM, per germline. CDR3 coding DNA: TGTGCCAGCAGTTTAAAAGCTAGCGTTGATCGGGAGCAGTACTTC. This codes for CASSLKASVDREQYF.

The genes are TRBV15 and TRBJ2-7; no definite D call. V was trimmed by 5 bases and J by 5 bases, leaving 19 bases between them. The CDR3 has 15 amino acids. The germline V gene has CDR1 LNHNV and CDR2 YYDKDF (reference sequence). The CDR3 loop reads CATSPRGQKIDEQYF. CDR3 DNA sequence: TGTGCCACCAGCCCTAGAGGTCAGAAGATCGACGAGCAGTACTTC.

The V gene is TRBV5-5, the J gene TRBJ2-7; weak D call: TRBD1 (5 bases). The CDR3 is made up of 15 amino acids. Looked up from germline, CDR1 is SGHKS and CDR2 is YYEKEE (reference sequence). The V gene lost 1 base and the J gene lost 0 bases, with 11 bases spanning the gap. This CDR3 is CASSLNMDTSYEQYF. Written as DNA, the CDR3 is TGTGCCAGCAGCTTGAATATGGACACCTCCTACGAGCAGTACTTC.

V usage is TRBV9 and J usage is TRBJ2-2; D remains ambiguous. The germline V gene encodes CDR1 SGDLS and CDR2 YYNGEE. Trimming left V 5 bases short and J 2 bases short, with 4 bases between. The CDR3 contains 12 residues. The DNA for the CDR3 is TGTGCCAGCAGGAAAAACACCGGGGAGCTGTTTTTT. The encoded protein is CASRKNTGELFF.

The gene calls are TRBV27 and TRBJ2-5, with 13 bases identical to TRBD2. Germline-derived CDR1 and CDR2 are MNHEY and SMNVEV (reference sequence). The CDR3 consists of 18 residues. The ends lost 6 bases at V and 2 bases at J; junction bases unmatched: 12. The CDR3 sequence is CASRTSGRPSGPQETQYF. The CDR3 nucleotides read TGTGCCAGCAGGACTAGCGGGAGGCCCTCCGGGCCTCAAGAGACCCAGTACTTC.

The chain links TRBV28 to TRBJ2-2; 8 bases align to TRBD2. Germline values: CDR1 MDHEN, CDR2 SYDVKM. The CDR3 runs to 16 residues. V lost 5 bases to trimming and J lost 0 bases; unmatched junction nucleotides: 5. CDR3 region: CASSPELAANTGELFF. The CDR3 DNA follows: TGTGCCAGCAGTCCAGAACTAGCGGCGAACACCGGGGAGCTGTTTTTT.

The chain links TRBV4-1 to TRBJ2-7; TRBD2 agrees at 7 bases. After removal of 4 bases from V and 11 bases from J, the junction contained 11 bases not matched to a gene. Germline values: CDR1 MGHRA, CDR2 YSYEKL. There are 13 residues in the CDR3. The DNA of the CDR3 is TGCGCCAGCAGCCCGAGTCGGGGGGTAAGCGAGTACTTC. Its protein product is CASSPSRGVSEYF.

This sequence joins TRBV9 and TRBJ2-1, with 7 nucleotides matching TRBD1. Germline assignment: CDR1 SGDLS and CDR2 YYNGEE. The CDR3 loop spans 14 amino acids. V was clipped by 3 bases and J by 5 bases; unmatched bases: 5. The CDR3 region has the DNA TGTGCCAGCAGCGAGACAGGGTTGAACAATGAGCAGTTCTTC. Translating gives CASSETGLNNEQFF.

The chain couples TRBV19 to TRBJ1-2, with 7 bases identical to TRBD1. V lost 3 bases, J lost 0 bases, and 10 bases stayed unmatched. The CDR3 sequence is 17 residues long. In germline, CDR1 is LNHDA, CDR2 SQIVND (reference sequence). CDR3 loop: CASSILGDSSANYGYTF. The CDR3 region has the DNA TGTGCCAGTAGTATTCTAGGGGACAGTTCGGCTAACTATGGCTACACCTTC. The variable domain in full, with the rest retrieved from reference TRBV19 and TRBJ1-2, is DGGITQSPKYLFRKEGQNVTLSCEQNLNHDAMYWYRQDPGQGLRLIYYSQIVNDFQKGDIAEGYSVSREKKESFPLTVTSAQKNPTAFYLCASSILGDSSANYGYTFGSGTRLTVV.

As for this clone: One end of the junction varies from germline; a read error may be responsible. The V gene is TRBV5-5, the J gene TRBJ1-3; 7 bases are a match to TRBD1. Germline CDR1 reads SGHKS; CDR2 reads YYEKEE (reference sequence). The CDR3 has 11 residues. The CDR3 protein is CASSSDRVLLF. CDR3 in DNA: TGTGCCAGCAGCTCAGACAGGGTTCTTCTCTTT.

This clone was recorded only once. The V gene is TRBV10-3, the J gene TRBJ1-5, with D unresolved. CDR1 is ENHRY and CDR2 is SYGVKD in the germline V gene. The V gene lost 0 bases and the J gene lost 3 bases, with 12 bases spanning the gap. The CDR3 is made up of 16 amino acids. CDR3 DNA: TGTGCCATCAGTGAGTCGCTTTGGCAGGCCAATCAGCCCCAGCATTTT. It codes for CAISESLWQANQPQHF.

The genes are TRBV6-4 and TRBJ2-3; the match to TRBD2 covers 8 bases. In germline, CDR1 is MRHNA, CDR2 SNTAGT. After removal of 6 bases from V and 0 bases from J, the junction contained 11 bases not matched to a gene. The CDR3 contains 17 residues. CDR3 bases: TGTGCCAGCAGGCGGGCGGGAGGAGATACTAGCACAGATACGCAGTATTTT. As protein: CASRRAGGDTSTDTQYF.

Written as DNA, the CDR3 is TGTGCCAGCAGTTACTTACGGGAGGGACGTTGGGAGCAGTACTTC. Its protein product is CASSYLREGRWEQYF. The rearrangement joins TRBV27 to TRBJ2-7; 8 nucleotides match TRBD2. Per germline, CDR1 MNHEY and CDR2 SMNVEV (reference sequence). The CDR3 loop spans 15 amino acids. J was trimmed by 7 bases and V by 4 bases; bases with no gene match: 12.

CDR3 region: CASRELGYNEQFF. Here the CDR3 DNA reads TGTGCCAGCAGGGAGTTAGGCTACAATGAGCAGTTCTTC. This chain connects TRBV28 to TRBJ2-1; D is uncertain. V was cut by 6 bases and J by 3 bases, with 9 bases left in between. Germline V gives CDR1 MDHEN, CDR2 SYDVKM. CDR3 length: 13 amino acids.

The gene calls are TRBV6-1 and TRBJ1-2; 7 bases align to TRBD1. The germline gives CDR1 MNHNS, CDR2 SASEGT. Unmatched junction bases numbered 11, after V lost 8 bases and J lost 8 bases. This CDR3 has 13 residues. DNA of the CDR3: TGTGCCAGCGGTGCCGGGACAGTTCACGGCTACACCTTC. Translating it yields CASGAGTVHGYTF.

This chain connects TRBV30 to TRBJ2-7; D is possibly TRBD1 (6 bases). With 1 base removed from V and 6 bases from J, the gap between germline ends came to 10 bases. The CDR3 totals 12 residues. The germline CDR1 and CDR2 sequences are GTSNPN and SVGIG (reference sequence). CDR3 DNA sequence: TGTGCCTGGAGTGGAAACAGGGCCGAGCAGTACTTC. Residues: CAWSGNRAEQYF.

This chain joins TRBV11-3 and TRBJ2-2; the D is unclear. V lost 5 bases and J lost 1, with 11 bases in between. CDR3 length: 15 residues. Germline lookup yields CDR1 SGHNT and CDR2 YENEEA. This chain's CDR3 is CASSLRKLNTGELFF. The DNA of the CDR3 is TGTGCCAGCAGCCTACGGAAATTGAACACCGGGGAGCTGTTTTTT.

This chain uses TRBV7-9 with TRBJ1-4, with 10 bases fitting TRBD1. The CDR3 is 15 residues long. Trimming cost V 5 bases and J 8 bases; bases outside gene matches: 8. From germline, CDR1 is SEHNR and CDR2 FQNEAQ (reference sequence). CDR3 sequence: CASSPRQGAVEKLFF. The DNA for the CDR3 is TGTGCCAGCAGCCCAAGACAGGGGGCAGTGGAAAAACTGTTTTTT. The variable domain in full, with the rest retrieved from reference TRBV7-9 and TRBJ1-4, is DTGVSQNPRHKITKRGQNVTFRCDPISEHNRLYWYRQTLGQGPEFLTYFQNEAQLEKSRLLSDRFSAERPKGSFSTLEIQRTEQGDSAMYLCASSPRQGAVEKLFFGSGTQLSVL.

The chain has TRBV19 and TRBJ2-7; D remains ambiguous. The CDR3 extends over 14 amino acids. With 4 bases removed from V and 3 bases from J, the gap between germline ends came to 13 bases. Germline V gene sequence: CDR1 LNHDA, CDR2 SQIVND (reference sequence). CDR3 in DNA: TGTGCCAGTAGTACATCAGGTGACGACTACGAGCAGTACTTC. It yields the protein CASSTSGDDYEQYF. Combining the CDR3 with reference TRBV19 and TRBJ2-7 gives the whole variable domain DGGITQSPKYLFRKEGQNVTLSCEQNLNHDAMYWYRQDPGQGLRLIYYSQIVNDFQKGDIAEGYSVSREKKESFPLTVTSAQKNPTAFYLCASSTSGDDYEQYFGPGTRLTVT.